Listed here are 14 T cell receptor beta chains from one sample, sequenced in a study of shared clonotypes between healthy human individuals. Generated by immunoSEQ multiplex PCR, the TCRdb table keeps only in-frame clones and is missing some. The sample carries millions of clones, roughly 94% recorded once. Material: naive CD4+ T cells sorted from blood. Described subset: CD45RA+ positively selected. These receptors all stem from a man aged 18 to 29 in good health.

As regards this clone: Other DNA sequences in the same sample also yield this CDR3. The CDR3 here is CASSVGQGQETQYF. CDR3 coding DNA: TGTGCCAGCAGCGTAGGTCAAGGGCAAGAGACCCAGTACTTC. V is TRBV9 and J is TRBJ2-5, with D unclear. The CDR3 contains 14 residues. The V gene lost 0 bases and the J gene lost 2 bases, with 8 bases spanning the gap. In germline, CDR1 is SGDLS, CDR2 YYNGEE.

V and J are TRBV9 and TRBJ2-2; TRBD1 matches 9 bases. J gave up 5 bases and V 0 bases, and 5 bases lay outside the gene matches. There are 16 residues in the CDR3. Germline loops: CDR1 SGDLS, CDR2 YYNGEE. For the CDR3, the DNA is TGTGCCAGCAGCGTAGTCCCGACAGGGGGGACCGGGGAGCTGTTTTTT. Amino acids: CASSVVPTGGTGELFF. The full variable domain, completed using reference TRBV9 and TRBJ2-2, is DSGVTQTPKHLITATGQRVTLRCSPRSGDLSVYWYQQSLDQGLQFLIQYYNGEERAKGNILERFSAQQFPDLHSELNLSSLELGDSALYFCASSVVPTGGTGELFFGEGSRLTVL.

The chain has TRBV5-1 and TRBJ2-1; D perhaps matches TRBD2 (5 bases). Germline CDR1 is SGHRS and CDR2 is YFSETQ. The CDR3 length is 12 residues. Trimming took 6 bases from V and 9 from J, leaving 13 bases between them. The CDR3 DNA reads as TGCGCCAGCAACCCCTCTGCGGGTGAGCAGTTCTTC. This encodes CASNPSAGEQFF. Using reference TRBV5-1 and TRBJ2-1 for the parts outside the CDR3, the full variable domain is KAGVTQTPRYLIKTRGQQVTLSCSPISGHRSVSWYQQTPGQGLQFLFEYFSETQRNKGNFPGRFSGRQFSNSRSEMNVSTLELGDSALYLCASNPSAGEQFFGPGTRLTVL.

V gene TRBV2 combines with J gene TRBJ2-7, with a weak D call TRBD1 (6 bases). Germline V gene data show CDR1 as SNHLY and CDR2 as FYNNEI. The CDR3 runs to 14 residues. V lost 4 bases, J lost 5 bases, and 15 bases lay in between. This chain's CDR3 is CASSASQGANEQYF. CDR3 DNA: TGTGCCAGCAGTGCCTCACAGGGAGCGAACGAGCAGTACTTC.

V and J are TRBV13 and TRBJ2-2, with D maybe TRBD2 (7 bases). V lost 2 bases and J lost 7, with 14 bases in between. The CDR3 is made up of 15 amino acids. CDR1 and CDR2 from the germline V gene are PRHDT and FYEKMQ (reference sequence). CDR3 in DNA: TGTGCCAGCAGCTTAAGGGGGACTACCAGCGGGGAGCTGTTTTTT. Protein: CASSLRGTTSGELFF.

V gene TRBV11-2 combines with J gene TRBJ2-7; D remains unclear. V shed 1 base and J shed 3 bases, with 13 bases lying between them. This CDR3 has 15 amino acids. Germline V CDR1 and CDR2: SGHAT, FQNNGV. The CDR3 protein is CASSLVASVFYEQYF. DNA for the CDR3: TGTGCCAGCAGCTTAGTGGCCTCCGTATTCTACGAGCAGTACTTC. The variable domain in full, completed from reference TRBV11-2 and TRBJ2-7, reads EAGVAQSPRYKIIEKRQSVAFWCNPISGHATLYWYQQILGQGPKLLIQFQNNGVVDDSQLPKDRFSAERLKGVDSTLKIQPAKLEDSAVYLCASSLVASVFYEQYFGPGTRLTVT.

J is TRBJ2-2 and V is TRBV11-2; D uncertain. The CDR3 has 15 residues. V was trimmed by 1 base and J by 5 bases, leaving 11 bases between them. Germline CDR1 reads SGHAT; CDR2 reads FQNNGV. CDR3 DNA: TGTGCCAGCAGCTTAGTGAGCCACGGAACCGGGGAGCTGTTTTTT. Translated, it gives CASSLVSHGTGELFF. The entire variable domain, with the rest obtained from reference TRBV11-2 and TRBJ2-2, is as follows: EAGVAQSPRYKIIEKRQSVAFWCNPISGHATLYWYQQILGQGPKLLIQFQNNGVVDDSQLPKDRFSAERLKGVDSTLKIQPAKLEDSAVYLCASSLVSHGTGELFFGEGSRLTVL.

J is TRBJ2-3 and V is TRBV30; no clear D gene. This CDR3 is built from 11 residues. Per the germline V gene, CDR1 is GTSNPN and CDR2 is SVGIG (reference sequence). V was cut by 5 bases and J by 6 bases, with 9 bases left in between. CDR3 sequence reads: CAWDRADTQYF. Written as DNA, the CDR3 is TGTGCCTGGGACCGGGCGGATACGCAGTATTTT.

As for this clone: In the same sample, other DNA sequences code for this CDR3. The chain combines TRBV29-1 with TRBJ1-1; a weak D match, TRBD1 (6 bases). The CDR3 runs to 12 residues. V was pared by 4 bases and J by 4 bases, with 10 bases between. Germline lookup yields CDR1 SQVTM and CDR2 ANQGSEA. The DNA of the CDR3 is TGCAGCGTTGGCCAGGGGAGCACTGAAGCTTTCTTT. Residues: CSVGQGSTEAFF.

This chain joins TRBV7-9 and TRBJ2-3, with D tentatively TRBD1 or TRBD2 (6 bases each). Trimming removed 3 bases from V and 4 bases from J, with 14 bases in between. Germline V CDR1 and CDR2: SEHNR, FQNEAQ (reference sequence). The CDR3 sequence is 15 residues long. In DNA form, the CDR3 reads TGTGCCAGCAGCTTGAAAGGGGGGCGATCAGATACGCAGTATTTT. Its translation is CASSLKGGRSDTQYF.

The chain uses TRBV14 and TRBJ1-6; D is uncertain. V lost 0 bases and J lost 3, with 6 bases in between. The CDR3 totals 15 residues. CDR1 and CDR2 (germline): SGHDN, FVKESK. In DNA, the CDR3 is TGTGCCAGCAGCCAAGACTCATACTATAATTCACCCCTCCACTTT. Amino acids: CASSQDSYYNSPLHF.

V and J are TRBV30 and TRBJ2-5, with 7 bases lining up with TRBD1. The CDR3 spans 13 residues. J lost 4 bases, V lost 5 bases, and 7 bases had no gene match. Germline values: CDR1 GTSNPN, CDR2 SVGIG (reference sequence). The chain's CDR3 is CAWVRDRRETQYF. DNA of the CDR3: TGTGCCTGGGTCCGGGACAGAAGAGAGACCCAGTACTTC.

In this sample, this clone turned up once. This CDR3 is also generated by other DNA sequences in the sample. The chain carries TRBV5-1 and TRBJ1-2, with 8 bases identical to TRBD1. The CDR3 extends over 15 amino acids. V dropped 0 bases and J dropped 2; count of bases not matched to a gene: 3. Per germline, CDR1 SGHRS and CDR2 YFSETQ. The CDR3 here is CASSLGTGSNYGYTF. CDR3 DNA sequence: TGCGCCAGCAGCTTGGGGACAGGGTCGAACTATGGCTACACCTTC.

A single count supports this clone. Compared with germline, one end of the junction differs, possibly owing to a read error. J is TRBJ2-7 and V is TRBV7-7, with 7 bases aligning to TRBD1. CDR3 size: 14 residues. The germline V gene encodes CDR1 SSHAT and CDR2 FNYEAQ (reference sequence). Here the CDR3 reads CASSPSTGNTEQYF. The CDR3 DNA follows: TGTGCTAGCAGCCCTTCGACAGGGAATACCGAGCAGTACTTC.